The 12 T cell receptor beta chains listed next were all sequenced from one sample in a study of CD4+ T cells in melanoma. Repertoires were generated with immunoSEQ multiplex PCR, while TCRdb's copy carries only in-frame clones and drops some. This sample carries around 10,000 clones, roughly 65% of them seen once, and the ten largest clones take approximately 10%. Sequenced input: cells from a culture (not recorded whether cultured in vitro). All receptors derive from a human donor with melanoma.

This clone was detected once. The V gene is TRBV18, the J gene TRBJ1-4; weak D call: TRBD1 (6 bases). V dropped 4 bases and J dropped 8 bases, with 14 bases sitting between them. CDR3 length: 14 residues. Germline CDR1 KGHSH, CDR2 LQKENI. CDR3 residues: CASSRSGAREKLFF. The CDR3 DNA is TGTGCCAGCTCACGGTCGGGGGCTCGGGAAAAACTGTTTTTT.

The rearrangement uses TRBV6-5 and TRBJ2-7; 7 positions match TRBD1. V lost 2 bases, J lost 3 bases, and 7 bases stayed unmatched. The CDR3 runs to 15 residues. Per the germline V gene, CDR1 is MNHEY and CDR2 is SVGAGI. The CDR3 DNA reads TGTGCCAGCAGTTACGGCACAGGGGCGAGCTACGAGCAGTACTTC. Its translation is CASSYGTGASYEQYF.

The gene calls are TRBV29-1 and TRBJ1-5, with 7 bases fitting TRBD1. Looked up from germline, CDR1 is SQVTM and CDR2 is ANQGSEA. The V gene end was trimmed by 5 bases and the J gene end by 7 bases; junction bases not matched to a gene: 8. This CDR3 has 13 amino acids. The DNA of the CDR3 is TGCAGCGTTCTTGGGACAGCGGGACAGCCCCAGCATTTT. Residues: CSVLGTAGQPQHF.

The genes are TRBV29-1 and TRBJ2-3, with D possibly TRBD2 on 5 matching bases. The V end was cut by 4 bases, the J end by 0 bases, with 11 bases between. CDR1 is SQVTM, CDR2 ANQGSEA, per germline. The CDR3 is 14 amino acids. The CDR3 DNA reads as TGCAGCGTTGGGAGAGGGCGCAGCACAGATACGCAGTATTTT. It translates to CSVGRGRSTDTQYF.

The gene calls are TRBV11-2 and TRBJ2-5; no clear D. CDR1 and CDR2 from the germline V gene are SGHAT and FQNNGV. CDR3 length: 13 residues. Trimming cost V 3 bases and J 1 base, with 6 bases left between them. In DNA form, the CDR3 reads TGTGCCAGCAGCTTGGGATTCCAAGAGACCCAGTACTTC. It yields the protein CASSLGFQETQYF.

V gene TRBV29-1 combines with J gene TRBJ2-1, with 7 bases aligning to TRBD1. Germline lookup yields CDR1 SQVTM and CDR2 ANQGSEA. Germline trimming cut 8 bases from V and 9 bases from J; bases unmatched to any gene: 13. The CDR3 covers 13 residues. CDR3 loop: CSLPGAGGSEQFF. The CDR3 DNA sequence: TGCAGCCTTCCAGGGGCAGGGGGAAGTGAGCAGTTCTTC.

The rearrangement links TRBV2 to TRBJ2-5; D is unclear. Germline assignment: CDR1 SNHLY and CDR2 FYNNEI. There are 12 residues in the CDR3. V was trimmed by 2 bases and J by 4 bases, leaving 5 bases between them. The CDR3 nucleotides are TGTGCCAGCAGTGAATTTCGAGAGACCCAGTACTTC. Its protein product is CASSEFRETQYF. Based on the CDR3 plus reference TRBV2 and TRBJ2-5, the full variable domain is EPEVTQTPSHQVTQMGQEVILRCVPISNHLYFYWYRQILGQKVEFLVSFYNNEISEKSEIFDDQFSVERPDGSNFTLKIRSTKLEDSAMYFCASSEFRETQYFGPGTRLLVL.

The chain uses TRBV11-3 and TRBJ1-6; 7 positions match TRBD1. Per germline, CDR1 SGHNT and CDR2 YENEEA. The CDR3 loop spans 16 amino acids. V trimming: 7 bases; J trimming: 7 bases; junction bases outside the gene matches: 13. CDR3 sequence: CASIRQGDCLNSPLHF. CDR3 in DNA: TGTGCCAGCATCCGACAGGGCGATTGTCTGAATTCACCCCTCCACTTT.

This clone was counted a few times. This chain uses TRBV6-6 with TRBJ1-5; D is undetermined. V lost 8 bases, J lost 2 bases, and 13 bases lay in between. The CDR3 has 14 residues. Germline V gene data show CDR1 as MNHNY and CDR2 as SVGAGI (reference sequence). CDR3 bases: TGTGCCAGCCTTACTAATCGGGGCAATCAGCCCCAGCATTTT. Translated: CASLTNRGNQPQHF.

V usage is TRBV5-5 and J usage is TRBJ2-7; D is perhaps TRBD2 (5 bases). Per germline, CDR1 SGHKS and CDR2 YYEKEE (reference sequence). V was clipped by 4 bases and J by 3 bases, with 11 bases between them. CDR3 length: 13 amino acids. The CDR3 reads CASSATEGYEQYF. CDR3 in DNA: TGTGCCAGCAGCGCTACAGAGGGCTACGAGCAGTACTTC.

The rearrangement uses TRBV5-1 and TRBJ2-1; D tentatively fits TRBD1 or TRBD2 (6 bases each). The V end lost 0 bases, the J end lost 9 bases, and 19 bases lay between the germline ends. The CDR3 is 16 amino acids. Per germline, CDR1 SGHRS and CDR2 YFSETQ. The CDR3 DNA is TGCGCCAGCAGCTTGGGTGGGGGGCACCCGTCGGCTGAGCAGTTCTTC. Protein: CASSLGGGHPSAEQFF.

This sequence joins TRBV11-2 and TRBJ1-1; D is undetermined. The V end lost 1 base, the J end lost 6 bases, and 9 bases lay between the germline ends. The CDR3 consists of 13 residues. Germline V gives CDR1 SGHAT, CDR2 FQNNGV. The CDR3 region has the DNA TGTGCCAGCAGCTTAGTCACGGGTTCTGAAGCTTTCTTT. Encoded protein: CASSLVTGSEAFF. The variable domain in full, completed from reference TRBV11-2 and TRBJ1-1, reads EAGVAQSPRYKIIEKRQSVAFWCNPISGHATLYWYQQILGQGPKLLIQFQNNGVVDDSQLPKDRFSAERLKGVDSTLKIQPAKLEDSAVYLCASSLVTGSEAFFGQGTRLTVV.